This T cell receptor beta chain was identified during a study of technical replicates of blood from a few donors (TCRdb year 2017). From the cysteine up to the phenylalanine, the CDR3 has a length of 12 residues. Only the CDR3 portion is preserved as DNA: 36 bases, with reading frame beginning at the first base. CDR1 and CDR2 were assigned from the germline V gene as MNHEY and SVGAGI. V is cut by 8 bases and J by 0 bases, and the space between the germline ends is 5 bases. As for this clone: Its specific antigen is unknown. The record has no base qualities; no much larger clone is one base away.

The library came from the immunoSEQ multiplex PCR assay. TCRdb took this table from immuneACCESS and kept in-frame rearrangements with V and J called. Such tables lack part of the clones; where checked against another copy, unresolved V genes explain under half of the gap, and the rest is unexplained. Recorded for this sample are roughly 80,000 clones; about 92% of them occurred a single time. Roughly 0.26% of the sample goes to the ten largest clones. The sequencing sample was made of T cells isolated from PBMCs. The chain couples TRBV6-5 to TRBJ1-3, with the D segment identity uncertain. The sequence was obtained from a human donor in good health. The CDR3 reads as follows: CASLSSGNTIYF. The sequenced DNA: TGTGCCAGCCTTAGCTCTGGAAACACCATATATTTT.